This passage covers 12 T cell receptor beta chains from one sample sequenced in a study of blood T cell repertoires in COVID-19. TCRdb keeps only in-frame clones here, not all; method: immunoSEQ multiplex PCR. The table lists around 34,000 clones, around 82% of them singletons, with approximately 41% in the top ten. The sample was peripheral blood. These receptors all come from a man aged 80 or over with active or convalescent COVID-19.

The CDR3 region is CASNRGLAGDTQYF. CDR3 in DNA: TGTGCCAGCAATAGGGGACTAGCGGGAGATACGCAGTATTTT. V gene TRBV2 combines with J gene TRBJ2-3, with 12 bases lining up with TRBD2. Germline CDR1 is SNHLY and CDR2 is FYNNEI. J was trimmed by 5 bases and V by 7 bases; bases with no gene match: 4. The CDR3 runs 14 residues.

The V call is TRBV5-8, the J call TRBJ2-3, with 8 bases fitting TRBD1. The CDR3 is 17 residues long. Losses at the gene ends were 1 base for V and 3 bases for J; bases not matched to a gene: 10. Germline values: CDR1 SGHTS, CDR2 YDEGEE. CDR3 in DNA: TGTGCCAGCAGCTTGCAGGGGGCGCAAGGAGGTACAGATACGCAGTATTTT. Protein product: CASSLQGAQGGTDTQYF.

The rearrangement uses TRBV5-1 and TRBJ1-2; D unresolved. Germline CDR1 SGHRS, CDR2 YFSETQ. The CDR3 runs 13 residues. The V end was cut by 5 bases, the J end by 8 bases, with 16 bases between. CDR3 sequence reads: CASRERDFGGYTF. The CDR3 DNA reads TGCGCCAGCAGGGAACGGGATTTCGGGGGCTACACCTTC. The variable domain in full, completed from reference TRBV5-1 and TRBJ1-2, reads KAGVTQTPRYLIKTRGQQVTLSCSPISGHRSVSWYQQTPGQGLQFLFEYFSETQRNKGNFPGRFSGRQFSNSRSEMNVSTLELGDSALYLCASRERDFGGYTFGSGTRLTVV.

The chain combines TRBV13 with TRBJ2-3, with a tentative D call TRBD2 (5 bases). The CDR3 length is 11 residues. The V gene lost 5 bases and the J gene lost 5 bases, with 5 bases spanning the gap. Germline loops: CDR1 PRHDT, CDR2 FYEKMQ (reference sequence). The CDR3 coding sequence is TGTGCCAGCAGCCGGGGAGATACGCAGTATTTT. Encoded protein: CASSRGDTQYF.

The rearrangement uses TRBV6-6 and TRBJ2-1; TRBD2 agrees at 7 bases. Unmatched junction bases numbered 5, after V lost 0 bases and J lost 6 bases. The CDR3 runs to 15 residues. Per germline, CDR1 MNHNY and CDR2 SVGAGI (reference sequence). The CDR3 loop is CASSYSKRGGNEQFF. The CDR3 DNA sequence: TGTGCCAGCAGTTACTCCAAGCGGGGCGGCAATGAGCAGTTCTTC.

CDR3 DNA sequence: TGTGCCAGTAGCTCTAGCGGGAGGGCTGGGGCCAACGTCCTGACTTTC. As protein: CASSSSGRAGANVLTF. The V call is TRBV19, the J call TRBJ2-6, with 12 bases matching TRBD2. CDR1 is LNHDA, CDR2 SQIVND, per germline (reference sequence). J lost 2 bases, V lost 6 bases, and 2 bases had no gene match. The CDR3 consists of 16 residues.

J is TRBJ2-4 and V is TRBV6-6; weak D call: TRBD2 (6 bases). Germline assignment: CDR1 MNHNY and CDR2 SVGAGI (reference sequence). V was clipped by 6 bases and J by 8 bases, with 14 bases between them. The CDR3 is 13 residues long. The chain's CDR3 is CASSQGTVYIQYF. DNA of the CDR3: TGTGCCAGCAGCCAAGGGACTGTTTACATTCAGTACTTC.

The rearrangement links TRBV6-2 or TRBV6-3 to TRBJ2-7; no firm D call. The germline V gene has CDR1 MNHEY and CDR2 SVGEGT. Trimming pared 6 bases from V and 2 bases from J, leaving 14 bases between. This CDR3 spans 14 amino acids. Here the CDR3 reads CASSGPGNPYEQYF. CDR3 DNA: TGTGCCAGCAGCGGTCCCGGTAATCCCTACGAGCAGTACTTC.

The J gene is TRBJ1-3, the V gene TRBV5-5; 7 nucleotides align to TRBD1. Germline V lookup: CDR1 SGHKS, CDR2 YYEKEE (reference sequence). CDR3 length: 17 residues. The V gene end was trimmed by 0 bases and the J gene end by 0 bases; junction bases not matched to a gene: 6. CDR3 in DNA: TGTGCCAGCAGCTTGGCCGCGGGACAGTCCTCTGGAAACACCATATATTTT. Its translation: CASSLAAGQSSGNTIYF.

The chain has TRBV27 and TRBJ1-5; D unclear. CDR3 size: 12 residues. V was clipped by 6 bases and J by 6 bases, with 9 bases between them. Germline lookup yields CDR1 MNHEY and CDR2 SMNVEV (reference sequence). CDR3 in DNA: TGTGCCAGCAGGTCTGGGAGTCAGCCCCAGCATTTT. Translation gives CASRSGSQPQHF.

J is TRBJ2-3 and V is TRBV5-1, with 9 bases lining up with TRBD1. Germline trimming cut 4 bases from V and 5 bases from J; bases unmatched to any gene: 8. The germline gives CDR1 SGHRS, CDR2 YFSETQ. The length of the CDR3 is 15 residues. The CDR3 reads CASSAGQGSKDTQYF. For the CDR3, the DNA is TGCGCCAGCAGCGCCGGACAGGGGTCAAAAGATACGCAGTATTTT.

CDR3 in DNA: TGTGCCAGCAGTGAAGGGACAGGGAGCGCTGTGGATCAGCCCCAGCATTTT. Protein product: CASSEGTGSAVDQPQHF. The V gene is TRBV2, the J gene TRBJ1-5, with 8 bases that match TRBD1. The germline CDR1 and CDR2 sequences are SNHLY and FYNNEI. The CDR3 contains 17 residues. Losses at the gene ends were 1 base for V and 5 bases for J; bases not matched to a gene: 10.